Following are 29 T cell receptor beta chains from one sample sequenced in a study of shared clonotypes between healthy human individuals. The table came from immunoSEQ multiplex PCR; TCRdb's copy has only in-frame clones and leaves some out. The sample yields over a million clones, roughly 96% seen once. Sequenced: naive CD4+ T cells sorted from blood. The subset: CD45RA+ positively selected. These TCRs come from a man aged 25 to 45 in good health.

The chain has TRBV5-8 and TRBJ2-1, with D perhaps matching TRBD2 (6 bases). Trimming took off 5 bases at V and 3 bases at J, with 18 bases between the two ends. CDR1 and CDR2 from the germline V gene are SGHTS and YDEGEE. This CDR3 is 16 amino acids long. Written as DNA, the CDR3 is TGTGCCAGCAGTACCGAGGGCGGGCGGGGCTACAATGAGCAGTTCTTC. Its protein product is CASSTEGGRGYNEQFF. Based on the CDR3 plus reference TRBV5-8 and TRBJ2-1, the full variable domain is EAGVTQSPTHLIKTRGQQATLRCSPISGHTSVYWYQQALGLGLQFLLWYDEGEERNRGNFPPRFSGRQFPNYSSELNVNALELEDSALYLCASSTEGGRGYNEQFFGPGTRLTVL.

The V gene is TRBV5-1, the J gene TRBJ2-1; 7 bases are shared with TRBD2. V lost 4 bases, J lost 4 bases, and 17 bases stayed unmatched. Germline lookup yields CDR1 SGHRS and CDR2 YFSETQ. The CDR3 runs to 18 residues. DNA of the CDR3: TGCGCCAGCAGCGTTAGCCGGACGGGGGGTTGGCGGTACAATGAGCAGTTCTTC. Translation: CASSVSRTGGWRYNEQFF.

CDR3 residues: CASSLRPGQPQHF. The DNA of the CDR3 is TGTGCCAGCAGTTTAAGGCCGGGTCAGCCCCAGCATTTT. The chain uses TRBV27 and TRBJ1-5; unclear D gene. Trimming shortened V by 2 bases and J by 6 bases, and 8 bases separated the two germline ends. Germline V gene sequence: CDR1 MNHEY, CDR2 SMNVEV (reference sequence). CDR3 length: 13 residues.

This chain uses TRBV7-3 with TRBJ2-2, with D tentatively TRBD1 (6 bases). The CDR3 runs to 15 residues. Between the trimmed V and J ends, which lost 5 bases and 8 bases, there was a span of 18 bases. The V gene's germline CDR1 is SGHTA and CDR2 FQGTGA. CDR3 residues: CASSGATGSSGELFF. DNA of the CDR3: TGTGCCAGCAGCGGCGCAACAGGGAGTTCAGGGGAGCTGTTTTTT.

This chain joins TRBV19 and TRBJ2-3, with D unresolved. V was trimmed by 6 bases and J by 6 bases, leaving 13 bases between them. CDR3 length: 13 amino acids. CDR1 LNHDA and CDR2 SQIVND come from the germline V gene (reference sequence). DNA for the CDR3: TGTGCCAGTAGAGCACGCGCTATGGATACGCAGTATTTT. Translated: CASRARAMDTQYF. Based on the CDR3 plus reference TRBV19 and TRBJ2-3, the full variable domain is DGGITQSPKYLFRKEGQNVTLSCEQNLNHDAMYWYRQDPGQGLRLIYYSQIVNDFQKGDIAEGYSVSREKKESFPLTVTSAQKNPTAFYLCASRARAMDTQYFGPGTRLTVL.

The chain uses TRBV5-4 and TRBJ2-7; 12 bases line up with TRBD2. The CDR3 spans 17 residues. Losses at the gene ends were 2 bases for V and 0 bases for J; bases not matched to a gene: 6. Per the germline V gene, CDR1 is SGHNT and CDR2 is YYREEE (reference sequence). CDR3 protein: CASSFLAGGISSYEQYF. CDR3 bases: TGTGCCAGCAGCTTCCTAGCGGGAGGGATAAGCTCCTACGAGCAGTACTTC.

The genes are TRBV10-1 and TRBJ2-7, with TRBD1 matching over 8 bases. Looked up from germline, CDR1 is WNHNN and CDR2 is SYGVQD (reference sequence). J gave up 5 bases and V 4 bases, and 7 bases lay outside the gene matches. There are 14 residues in the CDR3. This CDR3 is CASSGGQGLNEQYF. For the CDR3, the DNA is TGCGCCAGCAGTGGAGGACAGGGCCTCAACGAGCAGTACTTC.

The chain employs TRBV2 and TRBJ2-3; TRBD2 matches at 7 bases. In germline, CDR1 is SNHLY, CDR2 FYNNEI. The CDR3 sequence is 13 residues long. V trimming: 9 bases; J trimming: 5 bases; junction bases outside the gene matches: 8. CDR3 loop: CARGSGTKDTQYF. The DNA for the CDR3 is TGTGCCAGGGGGAGCGGGACTAAAGATACGCAGTATTTT.

V gene TRBV27 combines with J gene TRBJ1-5, with D perhaps matching TRBD1 (5 bases). V lost 4 bases and J lost 3, with 13 bases in between. Looked up from germline, CDR1 is MNHEY and CDR2 is SMNVEV (reference sequence). This CDR3 has 15 amino acids. The CDR3 here is CASSSGLSHNQPQHF. The DNA for the CDR3 is TGTGCCAGCAGTTCGGGGCTGTCCCACAATCAGCCCCAGCATTTT.

The V gene is TRBV10-3, the J gene TRBJ2-3; 7 nucleotides align to TRBD2. CDR1 and CDR2 (germline): ENHRY, SYGVKD. The CDR3 runs to 12 residues. V trimming: 7 bases; J trimming: 5 bases; junction bases outside the gene matches: 3. CDR3 sequence reads: CAIKRDQDTQYF. CDR3 DNA: TGTGCCATCAAGCGGGACCAAGATACGCAGTATTTT.

This rearrangement joins TRBV28 to TRBJ1-5; D might be TRBD1 (6 bases). V was cut by 5 bases and J by 6 bases, with 17 bases left in between. Germline CDR1 reads MDHEN; CDR2 reads SYDVKM. The CDR3 is 15 amino acids. The DNA for the CDR3 is TGTGCCAGCAGTGCGCCCGGGGGCGTAGGTCAGCCCCAGCATTTT. Its protein product is CASSAPGGVGQPQHF.

V usage is TRBV30 and J usage is TRBJ1-5; no definite D call. This CDR3 is 13 amino acids long. The V and J ends lost 1 base and 6 bases respectively, with 10 bases between them. Per the germline V gene, CDR1 is GTSNPN and CDR2 is SVGIG (reference sequence). CDR3 sequence reads: CAWSGVPGQPQHF. In nucleotides, the CDR3 is TGTGCCTGGAGTGGGGTGCCAGGTCAGCCCCAGCATTTT.

As to this clone: This specimen includes other DNA sequences encoding the same CDR3. The J gene is TRBJ1-5, the V gene TRBV14, with a tentative D call TRBD1 (5 bases). The germline V and J ends were trimmed by 3 bases and 3 bases, with 6 bases remaining between them. The CDR3 runs 13 residues. Germline V lookup: CDR1 SGHDN, CDR2 FVKESK. The DNA for the CDR3 is TGTGCCAGCAGCCAGGGGACCAATCAGCCCCAGCATTTT. This encodes CASSQGTNQPQHF.

The rearrangement links TRBV11-3 to TRBJ2-3; weak D call: TRBD2 (6 bases). Germline V gives CDR1 SGHNT, CDR2 YENEEA. Trimming took off 3 bases at V and 4 bases at J, with 23 bases between the two ends. This CDR3 has 18 amino acids. The CDR3, as DNA: TGTGCCAGCAGCTTTCGAGGGCCGGGGATCGGGAGCCCAGATACGCAGTATTTT. Translating gives CASSFRGPGIGSPDTQYF.

This chain joins TRBV6-5 and TRBJ2-5, with TRBD1 matching over 7 bases. J gave up 2 bases and V 10 bases, and 10 bases lay outside the gene matches. Looked up from germline, CDR1 is MNHEY and CDR2 is SVGAGI. The CDR3 loop spans 14 amino acids. CDR3 amino acids: CATQPLRGQETQYF. DNA of the CDR3: TGTGCCACCCAGCCCCTCAGGGGGCAAGAGACCCAGTACTTC.

The chain links TRBV6-5 to TRBJ2-1; 7 nucleotides line up with TRBD1. The germline gives CDR1 MNHEY, CDR2 SVGAGI. CDR3 length: 16 amino acids. V dropped 0 bases and J dropped 4; count of bases not matched to a gene: 6. CDR3 sequence reads: CASSYSWTGSYNEQFF. CDR3 sequence (DNA): TGTGCCAGCAGTTACTCTTGGACAGGTAGTTACAATGAGCAGTTCTTC.

The chain combines TRBV25-1 with TRBJ2-3; TRBD2 is a possible D gene (6 bases). This CDR3 contains 14 residues. V was trimmed by 3 bases and J by 2 bases, leaving 9 bases between them. Germline lookup yields CDR1 MGHDK and CDR2 SYGVNS. CDR3: CASSEGGVTDTQYF. CDR3 nucleotide sequence: TGTGCCAGCAGTGAGGGAGGAGTCACAGATACGCAGTATTTT.

The V gene is TRBV5-4, the J gene TRBJ1-1; no clear D. The CDR3 is 15 amino acids. Looked up from germline, CDR1 is SGHNT and CDR2 is YYREEE (reference sequence). Trimming shortened V by 0 bases and J by 0 bases, and 9 bases separated the two germline ends. CDR3 DNA sequence: TGTGCCAGCAGCTTGGGGAACGGCTTGAACACTGAAGCTTTCTTT. As protein: CASSLGNGLNTEAFF.

The chain uses TRBV6-6 and TRBJ1-4; 10 bases align to TRBD1. The CDR3 totals 15 residues. The trim removed 6 bases at V and 2 bases at J, leaving 3 bases unmatched. Germline values: CDR1 MNHNY, CDR2 SVGAGI (reference sequence). The chain's CDR3 is CASSRQGATNEKLFF. CDR3 in DNA: TGTGCCAGCAGCAGACAGGGGGCTACTAATGAAAAACTGTTTTTT.

J is TRBJ2-7 and V is TRBV27; perhaps TRBD2 as D (6 bases). V shed 6 bases and J shed 0 bases, with 15 bases lying between them. Germline CDR1 and CDR2: MNHEY and SMNVEV (reference sequence). The CDR3 loop spans 15 amino acids. CDR3 amino acids: CASRLSSGYSYEQYF. Here the CDR3 DNA reads TGTGCCAGCAGACTAAGTAGCGGATACTCCTACGAGCAGTACTTC.

This chain connects TRBV18 to TRBJ2-1; 7 bases align to TRBD2. Germline-derived CDR1 and CDR2 are KGHSH and LQKENI. CDR3 length equals 16 residues. V dropped 4 bases and J dropped 7; count of bases not matched to a gene: 13. The CDR3 DNA reads TGTGCCAGCTCACATCGGATAGCGGGTGGTAGTAATGAGCAGTTCTTC. Protein: CASSHRIAGGSNEQFF.

The rearrangement joins TRBV7-3 to TRBJ2-1, with D perhaps TRBD2 (6 bases). Per germline, CDR1 SGHTA and CDR2 FQGTGA. V was cut by 3 bases and J by 3 bases, with 12 bases left in between. The length of the CDR3 is 15 residues. The CDR3, as DNA: TGTGCCAGCAGCTTTTTGTCGGGAGACTACAATGAGCAGTTCTTC. This sequence encodes CASSFLSGDYNEQFF.

The gene calls are TRBV10-2 and TRBJ1-4; 10 nucleotides agree with TRBD1. Germline V gives CDR1 WSHSY, CDR2 SAAADI. V trimming: 5 bases; J trimming: 17 bases; junction bases outside the gene matches: 8. CDR3 length: 12 residues. The DNA of the CDR3 is TGCGCCAGCAGTCAGGGGACAGGGGAGCCTTTTTTT. It translates to CASSQGTGEPFF.

The chain links TRBV5-4 to TRBJ1-3, with D unclear. The CDR3 consists of 15 residues. Germline V lookup: CDR1 SGHNT, CDR2 YYREEE (reference sequence). Trimming left V 4 bases short and J 3 bases short, with 14 bases between. The CDR3 here is CASSPRPGGGNTIYF. The CDR3, as DNA: TGTGCCAGCAGCCCGCGACCGGGCGGTGGAAACACCATATATTTT.

Of note for this clone: In the same sample, other DNA sequences code for this CDR3. The rearrangement joins TRBV5-1 to TRBJ2-7, with D hard to call. The CDR3 is 14 residues long. Germline CDR1 is SGHRS and CDR2 is YFSETQ. V was trimmed by 0 bases and J by 0 bases, leaving 7 bases between them. CDR3 sequence (DNA): TGCGCCAGCAGCTTGGAAGGCACCTCCTACGAGCAGTACTTC. This translates into CASSLEGTSYEQYF. The whole variable domain, filled in from reference TRBV5-1 and TRBJ2-7, reads KAGVTQTPRYLIKTRGQQVTLSCSPISGHRSVSWYQQTPGQGLQFLFEYFSETQRNKGNFPGRFSGRQFSNSRSEMNVSTLELGDSALYLCASSLEGTSYEQYFGPGTRLTVT.

The chain is built from TRBV27 and TRBJ2-1, with D hard to call. The germline gives CDR1 MNHEY, CDR2 SMNVEV (reference sequence). V lost 4 bases to trimming and J lost 2 bases, with 21 bases between them. This CDR3 has 18 amino acids. The CDR3 spells CASSSQPLVGGTYNEQFF. CDR3 DNA: TGTGCCAGCAGTTCGCAACCCCTGGTGGGCGGAACCTACAATGAGCAGTTCTTC.

The rearrangement links TRBV11-2 to TRBJ2-7, with D tentatively TRBD1 or TRBD2 (5 bases each). Germline CDR1 and CDR2: SGHAT and FQNNGV. Trimming removed 1 base from V and 0 bases from J, with 10 bases in between. This CDR3 spans 15 amino acids. This CDR3 reads CASSLGQGPSYEQYF. For the CDR3, the DNA is TGTGCCAGCAGCTTAGGGCAGGGACCCTCCTACGAGCAGTACTTC.

This clone was counted a single time. The gene calls are TRBV5-4 and TRBJ2-7; 12 bases fit TRBD2. V lost 3 bases and J lost 3; bases outside the gene matches: 4. Germline CDR1 and CDR2: SGHNT and YYREEE (reference sequence). This CDR3 comprises 15 residues. The CDR3 bases are TGTGCCAGCAGCTCAGGGACTAGCGGGCACTACGAGCAGTACTTC. It specifies CASSSGTSGHYEQYF.

V gene TRBV28 combines with J gene TRBJ2-7, with a weak D call TRBD2 (5 bases). Germline values: CDR1 MDHEN, CDR2 SYDVKM. Trimming pared 6 bases from V and 7 bases from J, leaving 19 bases between. The CDR3 is 14 residues long. As DNA, the CDR3 is TGTGCCAGCAGATTTTCGGACTCTCTTTCAGAGCAGTACTTC. Protein product: CASRFSDSLSEQYF.